This T cell receptor beta chain was captured by sequencing in a study of blood T cell repertoires in COVID-19. Study details: The study drew acute and convalescent COVID-19 samples from the United States, Italy and Spain. Sources were T cells, B-cell-depleted T cells, or PBMCs; the material itself was cDNA or gDNA.

Methods used by the authors: Estimated nucleated cell counts came from reference gene primer amplification. Profiling relied on immunoSEQ multiplex PCR, and the TCRdb table lists in-frame clones only, not all of them. The V and J calls and clone size come from that table; D and trimming were worked out from the DNA. The sample has about 120,000 clones; about 80% are singletons. The clonotype originates from a man aged 65-85 years with active or convalescent COVID-19. The sequencing sample was made of peripheral blood.

In DNA form, the CDR3 reads TGTGCCAGCAGTTTATTGCCAGGGTTGGACACTGAAGCTTTCTTT. Protein product: CASSLLPGLDTEAFF. V is TRBV28 and J is TRBJ1-1; weak D call: TRBD1 (5 bases). V was shortened by 1 base and J by 3 bases, with 12 bases between the two germline ends. The CDR3 is made up of 15 amino acids. Germline values: CDR1 MDHEN, CDR2 SYDVKM.